This T cell receptor beta chain was recorded in a study of a mutant IDH1 vaccine in newly diagnosed glioma. Study information: There were roughly 60% males and approximately 38% females among treated patients, whose mean age was 40.4 years.

This clone is a singleton in its sample. Time point defined: baseline, week 1 (first vaccination visit). This sample's treatment: pre-vaccination baseline after standard-of-care therapy. Donors' newly diagnosed IDH1-mutant WHO grade 3 or 4 astrocytomas lacked nuclear ATRX. Sequencing used immunoSEQ multiplex PCR; TCRdb keeps in-frame clones, though not all of them. The sample comprises about 92,000 clones, roughly 75% of which are singletons, and approximately 7.6% rests with the top ten. The CDR3 extends over 15 amino acids. Per germline, CDR1 MNHNY and CDR2 SVGAGI (reference sequence). V was pared by 4 bases and J by 1 base, with 11 bases between.

The chain combines TRBV6-6 with TRBJ1-5; possible D gene TRBD1, 5 bases. The TCR originated in a man in his forties with glioma. The specimen was PBMCs, collected from a glioma patient treated with radiotherapy, temozolomide or both. CDR3: CASSSRRDSNQPQHF. For the CDR3, the DNA is TGTGCCAGCAGTTCCCGCCGGGACAGCAATCAGCCCCAGCATTTT.